This T cell receptor beta chain was captured in a study of blood T cell repertoires in COVID-19. At the level of the study: Spain, Italy and the United States supplied samples that represented acute and convalescent COVID-19. From T cells, B-cell-depleted T cells, or PBMCs came the material, which was cDNA or gDNA.

Data came from immunoSEQ multiplex PCR; TCRdb stores just in-frame clones and leaves some out. Seen here are 100,000 to 150,000 clones, approximately 84% observed once, and the top ten hold 1.4%. The CDR3 spans 13 residues. The V gene lost 3 bases and the J gene lost 6 bases, with 10 bases spanning the gap. Sequenced material: peripheral blood. The chain combines TRBV12-3 or TRBV12-4 with TRBJ2-3, with D possibly TRBD2 on 5 matching bases. The source is a man in his sixties with acute or convalescent COVID-19. The DNA for the CDR3 is TGTGCCAGCAGTTTGGAGTGGGAGGATACGCAGTATTTT. This sequence encodes CASSLEWEDTQYF.